Listed below are T cell receptor beta chains from one sample, sequenced in a study of OX40 agonist ivuxolimab in advanced cancers. Only in-frame clones appear in the TCRdb table, and some are missing; sequencing was by immunoSEQ multiplex PCR. The sample yields 95,000 to 100,000 clones, roughly 93% seen once. This specimen consisted of CD4+ or CD8+ T cells sorted from blood, obtained in a trial of the OX40 agonist ivuxolimab. The receptor set was obtained from an adult with an advanced solid tumor such as melanoma, head and neck, liver or kidney cancer. The CDR3 runs from the conserved cysteine through the conserved F or W. Fields, in order: J gene, D gene, clone size, V gene, CDR3 protein, CDR3 DNA. D genes are given only for firm matches. Rows may omit the clone size; those that give it use once, few, many or a size class.

j_gene: TRBJ1-1; d_gene: NA; abundance: NA; v_gene: TRBV29-1; CDR3aa: CSVEQGPNTEAFF; CDR3nt: TGCAGCGTTGAACAGGGACCGAACACTGAAGCTTTCTTT
j_gene: TRBJ2-5; d_gene: NA; abundance: NA; v_gene: TRBV4-3; CDR3aa: CASSPPGESQETQYF; CDR3nt: TGCGCCAGCAGCCCCCCGGGAGAGTCCCAAGAGACCCAGTACTTC
j_gene: TRBJ2-6; d_gene: NA; abundance: once; v_gene: TRBV19; CDR3aa: CASKPKGPGANVLTF; CDR3nt: TGTGCCAGTAAACCCAAGGGCCCTGGGGCCAACGTCCTGACTTTC
j_gene: TRBJ1-1; d_gene: TRBD1; abundance: NA; v_gene: TRBV19; CDR3aa: CASSIVGTGTEAFF; CDR3nt: TGTGCCAGTAGTATAGTTGGGACAGGGACTGAAGCTTTCTTT
j_gene: TRBJ1-4; d_gene: NA; abundance: once; v_gene: TRBV28; CDR3aa: CASSAPGQSEKLFF; CDR3nt: TGTGCCAGCAGTGCCCCTGGACAGTCTGAAAAACTGTTTTTT
j_gene: TRBJ1-1; d_gene: NA; abundance: NA; v_gene: TRBV5-1; CDR3aa: CASSEKGAGLNTEAFF; CDR3nt: TGCGCCAGCAGCGAGAAAGGTGCAGGGTTGAACACTGAAGCTTTCTTT
j_gene: TRBJ2-3; d_gene: TRBD1; abundance: few; v_gene: TRBV7-3; CDR3aa: CASSLMGQGSADTQYF; CDR3nt: TGTGCCAGCAGCTTAATGGGACAGGGGTCGGCAGATACGCAGTATTTT
j_gene: TRBJ1-4; d_gene: NA; abundance: NA; v_gene: TRBV9; CDR3aa: CASSARGKVNEKLFF; CDR3nt: TGTGCCAGCAGCGCGAGGGGGAAAGTTAATGAAAAACTGTTTTTT
j_gene: TRBJ1-2; d_gene: TRBD1; abundance: NA; v_gene: TRBV19; CDR3aa: CASSFGDREGYTF; CDR3nt: TGTGCCAGTAGTTTCGGGGACAGGGAAGGCTACACCTTC
j_gene: TRBJ2-4; d_gene: TRBD2; abundance: NA; v_gene: TRBV15; CDR3aa: CATSRDREGLDPKNIQYF; CDR3nt: TGTGCCACCAGCAGAGATCGTGAGGGACTAGACCCCAAAAACATTCAGTACTTC
j_gene: TRBJ2-2; d_gene: NA; abundance: NA; v_gene: TRBV9; CDR3aa: CASSPRGSGTGELFF; CDR3nt: TGTGCCAGCAGCCCCCGGGGGAGCGGGACCGGGGAGCTGTTTTTT
j_gene: TRBJ1-2; d_gene: TRBD1; abundance: NA; v_gene: TRBV15; CDR3aa: CATSPHTGDGGYGYTF; CDR3nt: TGTGCCACCAGCCCACATACAGGGGATGGGGGCTATGGCTACACCTTC
j_gene: TRBJ2-1; d_gene: NA; abundance: NA; v_gene: TRBV11-3; CDR3aa: CASSLGRANEQFF; CDR3nt: TGTGCCAGCAGCTTAGGACGGGCGAATGAGCAGTTCTTC
j_gene: TRBJ2-5; d_gene: TRBD1; abundance: NA; v_gene: TRBV4-2; CDR3aa: CASSRSMGTGGAMSETQYF; CDR3nt: TGTGCCAGCAGCCGTAGCATGGGGACAGGAGGTGCGATGTCCGAGACCCAGTACTTC
j_gene: TRBJ2-3; d_gene: NA; abundance: NA; v_gene: TRBV7-2; CDR3aa: CASRQALTDTQYF; CDR3nt: TGTGCCAGCCGTCAGGCTCTCACAGATACGCAGTATTTT
j_gene: TRBJ2-5; d_gene: TRBD2; abundance: once; v_gene: TRBV10-1; CDR3aa: CASKIAGGLFWETQYF; CDR3nt: TGCGCCAGCAAAATAGCGGGAGGGTTGTTTTGGGAGACCCAGTACTTC
j_gene: TRBJ1-5; d_gene: TRBD1; abundance: NA; v_gene: TRBV6-1; CDR3aa: CASSDLGQLGNQPQHF; CDR3nt: TGTGCCAGCAGTGACCTGGGACAGTTGGGGAATCAGCCCCAGCACTTT
j_gene: TRBJ1-4; d_gene: NA; abundance: NA; v_gene: TRBV6-1; CDR3aa: CASSLTGTNEKLFF; CDR3nt: TGTGCCAGCAGCCTAACCGGTACTAATGAAAAACTGTTTTTT
j_gene: TRBJ2-1; d_gene: NA; abundance: NA; v_gene: TRBV28; CDR3aa: CASSFYNEQFF; CDR3nt: TGTGCCAGCAGTTTCTACAATGAGCAGTTCTTC
j_gene: TRBJ1-1; d_gene: NA; abundance: NA; v_gene: TRBV27; CDR3aa: CASSLFGGNTEAFF; CDR3nt: TGTGCCAGCAGTTTGTTCGGGGGTAACACTGAAGCTTTCTTT
j_gene: TRBJ1-5; d_gene: NA; abundance: NA; v_gene: TRBV4-3; CDR3aa: CASSQRTDSHNQPQHF; CDR3nt: TGCGCCAGCAGCCAACGGACGGACAGTCACAATCAGCCCCAGCATTTT
j_gene: TRBJ1-4; d_gene: NA; abundance: NA; v_gene: TRBV6-6; CDR3aa: CASSLGGEKLFF; CDR3nt: TGTGCCAGCAGTTTAGGGGGTGAAAAACTGTTTTTT
j_gene: TRBJ2-1; d_gene: TRBD1; abundance: once; v_gene: TRBV6-1; CDR3aa: CASTRQGAGEQFF; CDR3nt: TGTGCCAGCACCAGACAGGGGGCAGGTGAGCAGTTCTTC
j_gene: TRBJ2-7; d_gene: TRBD2; abundance: NA; v_gene: TRBV4-2; CDR3aa: CASSRGLAGVQRQYF; CDR3nt: TGTGCCAGCAGCCGAGGACTAGCGGGGGTGCAGCGGCAGTACTTC
j_gene: TRBJ2-1; d_gene: TRBD2; abundance: NA; v_gene: TRBV25-1; CDR3aa: CASKPLAGKNEQFF; CDR3nt: TGTGCCAGCAAGCCTCTAGCGGGGAAGAATGAGCAGTTCTTC
j_gene: TRBJ1-5; d_gene: TRBD1; abundance: NA; v_gene: TRBV4-2; CDR3aa: CASSQYRGRNQPQHF; CDR3nt: TGTGCCAGCAGCCAGTACAGGGGACGCAATCAGCCCCAGCATTTT
j_gene: TRBJ2-2; d_gene: NA; abundance: NA; v_gene: TRBV4-3; CDR3aa: CASSQSGWVTSTGELFF; CDR3nt: TGCGCCAGCAGCCAGTCAGGGTGGGTCACATCTACCGGGGAGCTGTTTTTT
j_gene: TRBJ2-4; d_gene: TRBD1; abundance: NA; v_gene: TRBV28; CDR3aa: CASSLSRGTGLNIQYF; CDR3nt: TGTGCCAGCAGTTTATCGCGGGGGACAGGGCTAAACATTCAGTACTTC
j_gene: TRBJ1-5; d_gene: TRBD1; abundance: NA; v_gene: TRBV2; CDR3aa: CASSDQGDQPQHF; CDR3nt: TGTGCCAGCAGCGATCAGGGGGATCAGCCCCAGCATTTT
j_gene: TRBJ2-6; d_gene: TRBD2; abundance: NA; v_gene: TRBV19; CDR3aa: CASNTPGLAELSGANVLTF; CDR3nt: TGTGCCAGTAACACCCCGGGACTAGCGGAACTCTCTGGGGCCAACGTCCTGACTTTC
j_gene: TRBJ1-6; d_gene: NA; abundance: NA; v_gene: TRBV10-1; CDR3aa: CARLRAGGHSSYNSPLHF; CDR3nt: TGCGCCAGGTTGAGGGCAGGCGGGCATAGCTCCTATAATTCACCCCTCCACTTT
j_gene: TRBJ1-2; d_gene: NA; abundance: once; v_gene: TRBV2; CDR3aa: CASSLAGDQDYTF; CDR3nt: TGTGCCAGCAGTCTAGCAGGGGACCAGGACTACACCTTC
j_gene: TRBJ2-3; d_gene: TRBD2; abundance: NA; v_gene: TRBV19; CDR3aa: CASSSLGGGTDTQYF; CDR3nt: TGTGCCAGTTCTTCCCTGGGGGGGGGCACAGATACGCAGTATTTT
j_gene: TRBJ1-3; d_gene: NA; abundance: NA; v_gene: TRBV15; CDR3aa: CATRTGYGNTIYF; CDR3nt: TGTGCCACCAGAACAGGGTACGGAAACACCATATATTTT
j_gene: TRBJ1-6; d_gene: NA; abundance: NA; v_gene: TRBV7-8; CDR3aa: CASSLAPSLPLHF; CDR3nt: TGTGCCAGCAGCTTAGCGCCGTCATTGCCCCTCCACTTT
j_gene: TRBJ1-1; d_gene: NA; abundance: few; v_gene: TRBV10-3; CDR3aa: CAISDRNTEAFF; CDR3nt: TGTGCCATCAGCGACAGGAACACTGAAGCTTTCTTT
j_gene: TRBJ2-1; d_gene: TRBD1; abundance: NA; v_gene: TRBV5-1; CDR3aa: CASSLVGQAVDEQFF; CDR3nt: TGCGCCAGCAGCTTGGTCGGACAGGCGGTGGATGAGCAGTTCTTC
j_gene: TRBJ1-5; d_gene: TRBD1; abundance: NA; v_gene: TRBV4-3; CDR3aa: CASSQDWQGAQPQHF; CDR3nt: TGCGCCAGCAGCCAAGATTGGCAGGGGGCCCAGCCCCAGCATTTT
j_gene: TRBJ1-5; d_gene: NA; abundance: NA; v_gene: TRBV11-2; CDR3aa: CASSLDIQGYQPQHF; CDR3nt: TGTGCCAGCAGCTTAGATATTCAGGGATATCAGCCCCAGCATTTT
j_gene: TRBJ1-2; d_gene: NA; abundance: NA; v_gene: TRBV6-6; CDR3aa: CASSFAQGDVYGYTF; CDR3nt: TGTGCCAGCAGTTTTGCCCAGGGAGATGTCTATGGCTACACCTTC
j_gene: TRBJ1-6; d_gene: NA; abundance: NA; v_gene: TRBV30; CDR3aa: CAWGEGSPLHF; CDR3nt: TGTGCCTGGGGGGAAGGATCACCCCTCCACTTT
j_gene: TRBJ1-6; d_gene: TRBD1; abundance: NA; v_gene: TRBV5-1; CDR3aa: CASSHGQGDSYNSPLHF; CDR3nt: TGCGCCAGCAGCCACGGACAGGGGGACTCCTATAATTCACCCCTCCACTTT
j_gene: TRBJ2-1; d_gene: NA; abundance: NA; v_gene: TRBV6-1; CDR3aa: CASSEGWDRLQPFF; CDR3nt: TGTGCCAGCAGTGAAGGGTGGGACCGACTCCAACCGTTCTTC
j_gene: TRBJ1-2; d_gene: NA; abundance: NA; v_gene: TRBV28; CDR3aa: CASTSAGFTVTLNYGYTF; CDR3nt: TGTGCCAGCACTTCAGCCGGATTTACAGTAACCTTAAACTATGGCTACACCTTC
j_gene: TRBJ2-1; d_gene: TRBD1; abundance: NA; v_gene: TRBV9; CDR3aa: CASSVTGVENEQFF; CDR3nt: TGTGCCAGCAGCGTAACAGGGGTGGAAAATGAGCAGTTCTTC
j_gene: TRBJ2-1; d_gene: NA; abundance: NA; v_gene: TRBV5-4; CDR3aa: CASRRAFSSYNEQFF; CDR3nt: TGTGCCAGCAGAAGAGCGTTTAGCTCCTACAATGAGCAGTTCTTC
j_gene: TRBJ2-7; d_gene: NA; abundance: NA; v_gene: TRBV28; CDR3aa: CASTNLRRGPNEQYF; CDR3nt: TGTGCCAGCACTAATCTTCGGAGAGGCCCGAACGAGCAGTACTTC
j_gene: TRBJ1-1; d_gene: NA; abundance: NA; v_gene: TRBV19; CDR3aa: CASSQTSGAEAFF; CDR3nt: TGTGCCAGTAGTCAAACGTCAGGGGCTGAAGCTTTCTTT
j_gene: TRBJ1-2; d_gene: NA; abundance: NA; v_gene: TRBV4-3; CDR3aa: CASSQDPGNYGYTF; CDR3nt: TGCGCCAGCAGCCAAGATCCGGGGAACTATGGCTACACCTTC
j_gene: TRBJ2-5; d_gene: NA; abundance: NA; v_gene: TRBV5-6; CDR3aa: CASSQRTPYGETQYF; CDR3nt: TGTGCCAGCTCGCAAAGGACACCGTACGGGGAGACCCAGTACTTC
j_gene: TRBJ2-2; d_gene: NA; abundance: NA; v_gene: TRBV6-6; CDR3aa: CASSRANTGELFF; CDR3nt: TGTGCCAGCAGTCGAGCGAACACCGGGGAGCTGTTTTTT
j_gene: TRBJ2-1; d_gene: TRBD1; abundance: NA; v_gene: TRBV7-9; CDR3aa: CASSTDRGRSYNEQFF; CDR3nt: TGTGCCAGCAGCACCGACAGGGGGAGGTCCTACAATGAGCAGTTCTTC
j_gene: TRBJ2-2; d_gene: NA; abundance: NA; v_gene: TRBV6-5; CDR3aa: CASSDYNTGELFF; CDR3nt: TGTGCCAGCAGCGACTATAACACCGGGGAGCTGTTTTTT
j_gene: TRBJ1-4; d_gene: NA; abundance: once; v_gene: TRBV5-1; CDR3aa: CASSLASPGSTNEKLFF; CDR3nt: TGCGCCAGCAGCTTGGCTAGCCCGGGTTCAACTAATGAAAAACTGTTTTTT